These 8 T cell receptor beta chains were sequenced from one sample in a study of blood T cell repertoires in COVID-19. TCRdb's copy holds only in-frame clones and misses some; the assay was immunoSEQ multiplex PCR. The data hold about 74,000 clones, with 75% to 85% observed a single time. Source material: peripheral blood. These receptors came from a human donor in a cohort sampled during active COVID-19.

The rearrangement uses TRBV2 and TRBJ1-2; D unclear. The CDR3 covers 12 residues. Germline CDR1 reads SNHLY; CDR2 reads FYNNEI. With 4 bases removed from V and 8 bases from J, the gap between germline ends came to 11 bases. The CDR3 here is CASSVSLSGYTF. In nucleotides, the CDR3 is TGTGCCAGCAGTGTGAGTCTTTCGGGCTACACCTTC.

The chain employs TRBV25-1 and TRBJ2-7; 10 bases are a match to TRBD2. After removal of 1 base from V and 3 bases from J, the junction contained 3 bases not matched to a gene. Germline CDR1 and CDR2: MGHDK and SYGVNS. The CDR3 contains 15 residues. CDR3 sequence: CASSEWGLAHYEQYF. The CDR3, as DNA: TGTGCCAGCAGTGAATGGGGACTAGCGCACTACGAGCAGTACTTC.

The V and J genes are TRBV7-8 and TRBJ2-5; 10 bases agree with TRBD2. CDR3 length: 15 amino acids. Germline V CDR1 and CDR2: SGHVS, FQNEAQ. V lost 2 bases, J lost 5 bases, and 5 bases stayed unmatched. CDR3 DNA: TGTGCCAGCAGCTTACCAGCGGGAGGGGGTGAGACCCAGTACTTC. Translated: CASSLPAGGGETQYF.

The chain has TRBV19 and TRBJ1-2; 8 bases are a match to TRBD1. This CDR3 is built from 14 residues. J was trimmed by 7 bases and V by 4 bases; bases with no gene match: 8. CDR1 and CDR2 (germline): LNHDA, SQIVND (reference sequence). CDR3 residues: CASSTTGQGAGYTF. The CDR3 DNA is TGTGCCAGTAGTACTACCGGACAGGGAGCTGGCTACACCTTC.

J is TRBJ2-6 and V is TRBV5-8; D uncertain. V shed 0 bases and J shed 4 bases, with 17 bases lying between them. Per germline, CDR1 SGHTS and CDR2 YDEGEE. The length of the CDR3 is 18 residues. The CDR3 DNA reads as TGTGCCAGCAGCTTGGGGGCAAGTTGGGTGGCGGGGGCCAACGTCCTGACTTTC. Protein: CASSLGASWVAGANVLTF. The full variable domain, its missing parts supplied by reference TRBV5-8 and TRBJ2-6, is EAGVTQSPTHLIKTRGQQATLRCSPISGHTSVYWYQQALGLGLQFLLWYDEGEERNRGNFPPRFSGRQFPNYSSELNVNALELEDSALYLCASSLGASWVAGANVLTFGAGSRLTVL.

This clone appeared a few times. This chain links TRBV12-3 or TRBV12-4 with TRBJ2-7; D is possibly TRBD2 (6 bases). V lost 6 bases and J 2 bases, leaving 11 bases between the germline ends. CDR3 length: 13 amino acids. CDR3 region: CASSSLATYEQYF. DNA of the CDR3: TGTGCCAGCAGCTCCCTAGCGACCTACGAGCAGTACTTC.

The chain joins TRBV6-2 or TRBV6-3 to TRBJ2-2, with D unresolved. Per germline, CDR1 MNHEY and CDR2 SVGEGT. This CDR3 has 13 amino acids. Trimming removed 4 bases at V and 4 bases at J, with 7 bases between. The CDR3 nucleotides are TGTGCCAGCAGTTTGAGGCGCACCGGGGAGCTGTTTTTT. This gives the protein CASSLRRTGELFF.

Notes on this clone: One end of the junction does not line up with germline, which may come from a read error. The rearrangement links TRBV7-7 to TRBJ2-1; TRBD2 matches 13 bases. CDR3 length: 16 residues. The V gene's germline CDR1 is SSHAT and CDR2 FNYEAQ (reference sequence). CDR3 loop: CASSPRTSGSGGEQFF. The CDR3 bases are TGTGCTAGCAGCCCTCGGACTAGCGGGAGTGGGGGTGAGCAGTTCTTC.